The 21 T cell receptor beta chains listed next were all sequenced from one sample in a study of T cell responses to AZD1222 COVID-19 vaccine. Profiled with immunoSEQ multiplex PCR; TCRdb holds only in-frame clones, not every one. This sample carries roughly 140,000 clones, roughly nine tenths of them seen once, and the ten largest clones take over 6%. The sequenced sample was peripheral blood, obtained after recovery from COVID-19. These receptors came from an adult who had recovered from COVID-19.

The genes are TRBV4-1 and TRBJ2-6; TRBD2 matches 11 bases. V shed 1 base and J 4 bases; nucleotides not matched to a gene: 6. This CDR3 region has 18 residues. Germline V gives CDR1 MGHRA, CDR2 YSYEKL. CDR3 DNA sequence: TGCGCCAGCAGCCAAGGAGTAGCGGGGGGGCCCGGGGCCAACGTCCTGACTTTC. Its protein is CASSQGVAGGPGANVLTF.

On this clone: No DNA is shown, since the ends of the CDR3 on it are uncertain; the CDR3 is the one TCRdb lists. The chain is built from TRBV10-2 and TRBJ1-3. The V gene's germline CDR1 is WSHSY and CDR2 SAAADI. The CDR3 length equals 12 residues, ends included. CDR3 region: CASSLSLDTIYF.

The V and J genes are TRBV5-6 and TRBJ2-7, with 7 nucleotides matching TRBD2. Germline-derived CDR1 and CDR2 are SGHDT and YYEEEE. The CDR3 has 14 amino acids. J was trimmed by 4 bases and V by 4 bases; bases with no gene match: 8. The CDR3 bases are TGTGCCAGCAGCAGAAAAGCCGGGGGGTACGAGCAGTACTTC. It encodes CASSRKAGGYEQYF.

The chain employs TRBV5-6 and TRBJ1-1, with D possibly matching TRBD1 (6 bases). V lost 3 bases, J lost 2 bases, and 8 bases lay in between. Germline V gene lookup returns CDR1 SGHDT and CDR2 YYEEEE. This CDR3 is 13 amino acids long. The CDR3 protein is CASSSGHNTEAFF. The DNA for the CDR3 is TGTGCCAGCAGCTCGGGACACAACACTGAAGCTTTCTTT.

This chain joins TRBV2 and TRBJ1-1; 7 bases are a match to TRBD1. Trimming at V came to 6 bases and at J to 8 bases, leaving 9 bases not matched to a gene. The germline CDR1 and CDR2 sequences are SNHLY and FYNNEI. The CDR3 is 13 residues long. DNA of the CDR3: TGTGCCAGCAGGACCGGACAGGCATCCGAAGCTTTCTTT. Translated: CASRTGQASEAFF.

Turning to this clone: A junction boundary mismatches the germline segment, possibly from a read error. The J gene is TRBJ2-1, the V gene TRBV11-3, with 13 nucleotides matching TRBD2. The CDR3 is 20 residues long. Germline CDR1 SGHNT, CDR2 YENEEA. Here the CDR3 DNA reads TGTGCCAGCAGCCTTAGCCGACTAGCGGGAGGACCAAAAACCAATAATGGGCAGTTCTTC. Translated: CASSLSRLAGGPKTNNGQFF. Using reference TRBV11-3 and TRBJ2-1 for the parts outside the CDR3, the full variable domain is EAGVVQSPRYKIIEKKQPVAFWCNPISGHNTLYWYLQNLGQGPELLIRYENEEAVDDSQLPKDRFSAERLKGVDSTLKIQPAELGDSAVYLCASSLSRLAGGPKTNNGQFFGPGTRLTVL.

The CDR3: CASSALGGPYEQYF. Here the CDR3 DNA reads TGTGCCAGCAGCGCCCTTGGGGGGCCCTACGAGCAGTACTTC. V and J are TRBV27 and TRBJ2-7; D assignment may be TRBD1 or TRBD2 (6 bases each). Germline CDR1 is MNHEY and CDR2 is SMNVEV (reference sequence). V was pared by 6 bases and J by 2 bases, with 14 bases between. CDR3 length equals 14 residues.

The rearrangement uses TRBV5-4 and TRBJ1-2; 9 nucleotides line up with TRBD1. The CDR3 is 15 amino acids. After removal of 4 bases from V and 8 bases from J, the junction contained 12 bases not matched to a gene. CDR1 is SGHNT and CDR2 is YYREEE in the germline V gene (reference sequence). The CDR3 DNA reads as TGTGCCAGCAGCATCGACCCCGGGACAGGGAGAGGCTACACCTTC. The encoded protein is CASSIDPGTGRGYTF.

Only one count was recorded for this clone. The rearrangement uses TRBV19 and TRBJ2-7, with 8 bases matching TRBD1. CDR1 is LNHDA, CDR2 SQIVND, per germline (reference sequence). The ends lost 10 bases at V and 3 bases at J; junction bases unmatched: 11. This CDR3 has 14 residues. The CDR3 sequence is CATQAPGGFYEQYF. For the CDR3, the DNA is TGTGCCACCCAGGCCCCAGGGGGCTTCTACGAGCAGTACTTC.

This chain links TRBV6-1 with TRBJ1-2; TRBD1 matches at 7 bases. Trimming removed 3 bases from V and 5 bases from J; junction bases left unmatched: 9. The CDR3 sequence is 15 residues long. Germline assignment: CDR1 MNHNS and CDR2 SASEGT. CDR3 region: CASSERQGPGYGYTF. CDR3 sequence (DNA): TGTGCCAGCAGTGAGAGACAGGGCCCGGGTTATGGCTACACCTTC.

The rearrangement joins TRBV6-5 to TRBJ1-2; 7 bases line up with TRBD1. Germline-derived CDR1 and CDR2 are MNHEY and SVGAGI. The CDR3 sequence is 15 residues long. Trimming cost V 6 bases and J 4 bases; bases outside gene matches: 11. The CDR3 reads CASRKYRGPIYGYTF. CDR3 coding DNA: TGTGCCAGCAGGAAGTACAGGGGACCTATCTATGGCTACACCTTC.

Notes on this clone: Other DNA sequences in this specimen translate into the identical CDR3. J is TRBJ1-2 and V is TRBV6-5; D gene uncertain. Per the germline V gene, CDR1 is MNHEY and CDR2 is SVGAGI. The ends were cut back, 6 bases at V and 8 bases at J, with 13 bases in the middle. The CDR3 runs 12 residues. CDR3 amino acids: CASRAPLGGYTF. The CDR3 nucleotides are TGTGCCAGCAGAGCCCCTCTCGGGGGCTACACCTTC.

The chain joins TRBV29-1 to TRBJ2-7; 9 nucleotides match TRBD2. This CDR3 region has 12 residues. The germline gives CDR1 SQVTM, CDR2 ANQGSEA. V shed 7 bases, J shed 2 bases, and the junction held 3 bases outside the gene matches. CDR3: CSARTSAYEQYF. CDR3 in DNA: TGCAGCGCCCGGACTAGCGCCTACGAGCAGTACTTC.

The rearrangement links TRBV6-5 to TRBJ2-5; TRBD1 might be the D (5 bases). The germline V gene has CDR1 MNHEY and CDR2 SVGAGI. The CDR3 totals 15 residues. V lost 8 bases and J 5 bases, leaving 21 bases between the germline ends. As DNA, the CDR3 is TGTGCCAGCTCTAAGGGGCCCCCCGCTTGGGAGACCCAGTACTTC. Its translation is CASSKGPPAWETQYF.

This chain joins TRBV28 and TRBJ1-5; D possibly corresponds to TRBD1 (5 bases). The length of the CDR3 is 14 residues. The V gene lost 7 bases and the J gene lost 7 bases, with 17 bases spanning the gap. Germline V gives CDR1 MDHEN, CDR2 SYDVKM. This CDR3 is CASTRGLGGQPQHF. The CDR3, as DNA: TGTGCCAGCACTAGGGGACTGGGAGGACAGCCCCAGCATTTT.

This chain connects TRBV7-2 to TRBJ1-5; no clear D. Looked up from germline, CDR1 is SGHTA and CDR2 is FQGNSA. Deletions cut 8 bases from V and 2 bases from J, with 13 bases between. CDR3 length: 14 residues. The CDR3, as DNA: TGTGCCAGCCGACCCGGGCCAGGCAATCAGCCCCAGCATTTT. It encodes CASRPGPGNQPQHF.

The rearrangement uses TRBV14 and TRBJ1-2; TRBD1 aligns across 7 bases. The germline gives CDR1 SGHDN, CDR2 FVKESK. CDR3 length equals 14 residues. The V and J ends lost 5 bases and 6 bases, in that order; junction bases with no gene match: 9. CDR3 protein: CASSFRDRYDGYTF. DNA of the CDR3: TGTGCCAGCAGCTTCCGGGACAGATATGATGGCTACACCTTC.

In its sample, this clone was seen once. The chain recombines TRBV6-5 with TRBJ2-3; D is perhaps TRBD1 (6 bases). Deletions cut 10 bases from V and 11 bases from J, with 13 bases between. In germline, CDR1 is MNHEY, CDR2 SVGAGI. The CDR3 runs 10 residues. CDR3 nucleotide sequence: TGTGCCATTACAGGGTCGGGGCAGTATTTT. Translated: CAITGSGQYF.

The CDR3 DNA is TGTGCCAGCAGCTTGTGGAGGAGCTCCTACGAGCAGTACTTC. Amino acid sequence: CASSLWRSSYEQYF. The chain joins TRBV5-8 to TRBJ2-7; the D gene is possibly TRBD2 (5 bases). Between the trimmed V and J ends, which lost 1 base and 0 bases, there was a span of 8 bases. The CDR3 is 14 residues long. Germline V gives CDR1 SGHTS, CDR2 YDEGEE.

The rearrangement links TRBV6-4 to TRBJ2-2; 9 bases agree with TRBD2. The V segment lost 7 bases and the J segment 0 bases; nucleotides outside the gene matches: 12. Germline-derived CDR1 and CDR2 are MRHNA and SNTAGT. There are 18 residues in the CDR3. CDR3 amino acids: CASTGGERGDTNTGELFF. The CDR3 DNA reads TGTGCCAGCACCGGCGGGGAGCGGGGGGATACGAACACCGGGGAGCTGTTTTTT.

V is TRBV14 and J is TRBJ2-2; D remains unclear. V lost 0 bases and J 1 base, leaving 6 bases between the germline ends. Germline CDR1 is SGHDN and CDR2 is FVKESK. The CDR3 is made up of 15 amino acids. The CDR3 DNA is TGTGCCAGCAGCCAAGAACCCGGGAACACCGGGGAGCTGTTTTTT. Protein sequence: CASSQEPGNTGELFF.